The clone carrying this T cell receptor (beta chain) was observed many times. The target antigen is unknown. The sample comes from a study of tumor and adjacent non-tumor tissue in lung cancer. Background on the study: Some 3.9 million productive TCRbeta reads were obtained per sample on average.

V gave up 5 bases and J gave up 3 bases; unmatched junction bases: 2. CDR3 length equals 12 residues. Per the germline V gene, CDR1 is DFQATT and CDR2 is SNEGSKA (reference sequence). The template was RNA from unsorted bulk tissue. Distant lung tissue was collected more than 3 cm away from the tumor edge. The library came from three nested PCR rounds adapted from ARM-PCR protocols. TCRdb re-called the multiplex PCR reads through MiXCR, storing one row per CDR3 protein. The sample holds tens of thousands of distinct CDR3 sequences, 60% to 65% seen once. Whole-study results and caveats: Tumor repertoires had a smaller top 100 clone share than normal lung.

This TCR was sampled from a woman between 40 and 55 years old with non-small cell lung cancer. V gene TRBV20-1 combines with J gene TRBJ2-7; the match to TRBD2 covers 9 bases. The sequenced sample was distant non-tumor lung tissue. The CDR3: CSARTSDYEQYF. CDR3 sequence (DNA): TGCAGTGCTCGGACTAGCGACTACGAGCAGTACTTC.